The clone carrying this T cell receptor beta chain was recorded many times. Antigen specificity is unknown. Next came a second PCR, run for about 6 to 12 cycles, which used a sample-barcoded 5' primer along with a J-beta primer mix. TCRdb analysed the 5' RACE reads with MiXCR anew, one entry per CDR3 protein. The repertoire holds more than 1,000,000 distinct CDR3 sequences, with approximately 25% as singletons. The sample comes from a study of blood T cells in healthy people across ages. Study conclusions and caveats: The recorded TCR beta diversity per million T cells decreased in a roughly linear manner with age. Long-lived donors exceeded aged donors in naive CD4+ cells and diversity.

Every sample had a minimum of 6 million PBMCs isolated. This sample also appeared in a second study, on T cells of mothers and their children.

This TCR was sampled from a girl aged 2 to 10 in good health. Sequenced input: blood.

CDR3 bases: TGCAGCGCCTCGGAGTCCTACGAGCAGTACTTC. Its protein product is CSASESYEQYF. This rearrangement joins TRBV29-1 to TRBJ2-7; D call uncertain. Trimming took 7 bases from V and 1 from J, leaving 8 bases between them. Germline V gives CDR1 SQVTM, CDR2 ANQGSEA. CDR3 size: 11 residues.